This T cell receptor beta chain came from a study of human T cells and chemical hapten exposure. Each CDR3 protein is one row after TCRdb ran MiXCR on the RACE reads. The data show 350,000 to 400,000 distinct CDR3 sequences, about 6% seen once. This clonotype was seen at least ten times. Germline V gene lookup returns CDR1 SGHTA and CDR2 FQGNSA. The CDR3 length is 14 residues. V lost 5 bases and J 2 bases, leaving 10 bases between the germline ends. Time point here: patch test 2, 6 weeks after DPC sensitization. As for treatment: therapeutic diphenylcyclopropenone sensitization with weekly scalp DPC. This specimen consisted of whole blood, obtained in connection with sensitization to the hapten diphenylcyclopropenone (DPC). The clonotype comes from a woman aged 18-29 years with alopecia areata. Some clones in this sample may be carry-over from other donors' samples. V and J are TRBV7-2 and TRBJ1-5, with a tentative D call TRBD1 (6 bases). CDR3 nucleotide sequence: TGTGCCAGCAGCCCCCGACAGGGCAATCAGCCCCAGCATTTT. Translated, it gives CASSPRQGNQPQHF.